This entry is about one TCR beta chain. This clonotype was observed a few times. No antigen is known for it. Base qualities are missing; no much larger clone stands one base away. Library method: multiplex PCR. TCRdb names Illumina HiSeq 2500 as the instrument used. Following protocols modified from ARM-PCR, the researchers constructed TCRbeta libraries through three rounds of nested PCR with primers (Table S4). Before sequencing, PCR products in the 200-500 bp range were cut out of the gel and cleaned up using the QIAquick gel extraction kit. On the study's bioinformatics: Reads were cleaned using Trimmomatic, were merged into complete CDR3 sequences using FLASH, and were assigned to V(D)J germline segments using MiTCR. Clonal diversity was calculated as the inverse Simpson's index using VDJtools. In-frame sequences lacking a premature stop codon were counted as productive reads. Using fastp trimming at Q25 and MiXCR clonotype assembly, TCRdb reanalyzed the public sequencing data and kept in-frame beta chains. Rows with one shared CDR3 protein collapse into an entry with the most common genes and DNA. V and J calls and clone size were set by TCRdb, not the authors. The sample table shows 90,000 to 100,000 distinct CDR3 sequences, and around three quarters are seen once. Together, the top ten hold about 31% of the sample.

These data belong to a study of tumor and adjacent non-tumor tissue in lung cancer (dated by TCRdb to 2017 to 2018). Background on the whole study: By cancer type, the cohort comprised 12 to 13 adenocarcinoma patients, a couple of squamous cell carcinoma patients and 1 small cell lung cancer patient. In total, sequencing yielded approximately 130,000,000 productive TCRbeta reads, which works out to an average of about 4.2 million reads per sample. The approximately 15 patients were aged 31 to 76 years, included 10 men and 5 women, and had TNM stage I to III disease. The study compared bulk TCRbeta repertoires from lung tumor tissue and matched distant non-tumor lung tissue of around 14 lung cancer patients. Some 31 paired specimens, one tumor and one normal lung sample per patient, were profiled by TCRbeta CDR3 sequencing.

Points the paper makes about the study in general: The top 100 clones accounted for a significantly larger cumulative portion of the repertoire in normal lung than in tumor tissue. Because peripheral blood was not sequenced, the blood TCRbeta repertoires of the lung cancer patients in the study went unexamined. Tumor tissue showed significantly higher TCR diversity (inverse Simpson) than normal lung tissue, at roughly 390 vs 170 (P = 0.0075, Mann-Whitney U test). Younger patients had significantly higher TCR diversity, and higher tumor TCR diversity was associated with shorter overall and disease-free survival. Neither the sequencing platform nor unique molecular identifiers are mentioned in the methods. The cohort had only about 14 patients, and the authors noted that larger samples and more detailed clinical data are needed.

The CDR3 goes from the cysteine to the phenylalanine over 17 residues. Here the CDR3 DNA is all that survives: 51 bases in frame from base 1. RNA was isolated from bulk, unsorted tissue, and RNA quality was assessed with a NanoDrop ND-1000 and an Agilent 2100. For the normal lung samples, distant non-tumor tissue was collected more than 3 cm away from the tumor edge. Donors were newly diagnosed lung cancer patients admitted for thoracic surgery in China between August and November 2014, without prior chemotherapy. Patients who had received previous radiotherapy or chemotherapy, or who had another concurrent cancer, were excluded from the study. Pieces of surgical tissue measuring roughly 1-2 cm3 were kept in RNAlater solution and stored at -80 degrees C until use.

This TCR was sampled from a man between 60 and 70 years old with small cell lung cancer. The specimen sequenced was distant non-tumor lung tissue. Rearrangement joined TRBV12-3 or TRBV12-4 to TRBJ2-3, and TRBD2 aligns with 10 junction nucleotides. The DNA sequence follows: TGTACTAGCAGTTTAAGGCTAGCGGGAGTAGGCACAGATACGCAGTATTTT. This gives the protein CTSSLRLAGVGTDTQYF.